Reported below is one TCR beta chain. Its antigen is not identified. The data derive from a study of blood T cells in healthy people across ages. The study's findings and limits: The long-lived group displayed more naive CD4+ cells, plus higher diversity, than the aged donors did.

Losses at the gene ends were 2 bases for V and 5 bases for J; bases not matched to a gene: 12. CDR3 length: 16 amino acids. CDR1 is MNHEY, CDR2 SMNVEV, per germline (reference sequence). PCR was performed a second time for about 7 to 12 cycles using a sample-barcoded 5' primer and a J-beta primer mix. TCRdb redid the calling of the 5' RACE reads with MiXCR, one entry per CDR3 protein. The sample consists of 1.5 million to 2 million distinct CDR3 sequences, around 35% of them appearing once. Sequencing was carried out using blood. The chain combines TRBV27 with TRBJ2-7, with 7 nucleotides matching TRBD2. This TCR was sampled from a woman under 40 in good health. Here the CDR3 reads CASSLLGASGDNEQYF. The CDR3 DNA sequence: TGTGCCAGCAGTTTACTCGGAGCTAGCGGAGATAACGAGCAGTACTTC.